Following are 3 T cell receptor beta chains from one sample sequenced in a study of T cells in Graves' hyperthyroidism and ophthalmopathy. Amplification yielded TCR beta CDR3 regions, with RNA transcripts as the source. The study used the HTBI primer set for a first-round RT-PCR of the TCR CDR3. TCRdb redid the calling of the multiplex PCR reads with MiXCR, one entry per CDR3 protein. The profile covers about 350,000 distinct CDR3 sequences, with about a sixth appearing a single time and approximately 30% taken by the ten largest. What was sequenced was blood. Receptors originate from a woman aged 25 to 39 with Graves' hyperthyroidism that later progressed to Graves' ophthalmopathy.

Note on this clonotype: This clone may be a read error of a much larger clone one base away. V is TRBV29-1 and J is TRBJ2-1; 7 nucleotides match TRBD2. Germline CDR1 and CDR2: SQVTM and ANQGSEA. The CDR3 extends over 13 amino acids. CDR3 sequence: CSVVGREDKEQFF. CDR3 DNA: TGCAGCGTTGTAGGACGGGAGGACAAGGAGCAGTTCTTC.

V is TRBV29-1 and J is TRBJ1-1, with D tentatively TRBD1 (6 bases). Between the trimmed V and J ends, which lost 6 bases and 1 base, there was a span of 15 bases. Germline V gives CDR1 SQVTM, CDR2 ANQGSEA. CDR3 length equals 14 residues. In nucleotides, the CDR3 is TGCAGCGTGGCAGTGACAGGCCAGAACACTGAAGCTTTCTTT. Translated: CSVAVTGQNTEAFF. The entire variable domain, with the rest obtained from reference TRBV29-1 and TRBJ1-1, is as follows: SAVISQKPSRDICQRGTSLTIQCQVDSQVTMMFWYRQQPGQSLTLIATANQGSEATYESGFVIDKFPISRPNLTFSTLTVSNMSPEDSSIYLCSVAVTGQNTEAFFGQGTRLTVV.

This chain connects TRBV11-2 to TRBJ1-2, with D maybe TRBD1 (6 bases). V was pared by 5 bases and J by 0 bases, with 10 bases between. This CDR3 has 14 residues. Germline lookup yields CDR1 SGHAT and CDR2 FQNNGV. CDR3 amino acids: CASSAYRANYGYTF. CDR3 coding DNA: TGTGCCAGCAGCGCCTACAGGGCTAACTATGGCTACACCTTC.